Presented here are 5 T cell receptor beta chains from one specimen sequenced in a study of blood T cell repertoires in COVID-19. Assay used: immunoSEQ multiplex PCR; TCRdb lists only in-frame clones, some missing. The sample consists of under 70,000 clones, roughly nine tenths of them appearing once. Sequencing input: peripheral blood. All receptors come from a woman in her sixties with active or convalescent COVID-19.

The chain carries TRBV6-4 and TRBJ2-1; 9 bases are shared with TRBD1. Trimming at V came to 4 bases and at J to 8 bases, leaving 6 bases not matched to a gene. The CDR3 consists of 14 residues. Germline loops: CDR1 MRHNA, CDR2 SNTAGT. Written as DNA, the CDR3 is TGTGCCAGCAGTGTCGGACAGGGGCCCGATGAGCAGTTCTTC. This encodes CASSVGQGPDEQFF.

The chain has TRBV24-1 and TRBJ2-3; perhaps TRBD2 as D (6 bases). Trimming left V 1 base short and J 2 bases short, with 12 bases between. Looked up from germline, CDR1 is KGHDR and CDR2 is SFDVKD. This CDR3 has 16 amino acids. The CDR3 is CATSDLTGGNTDTQYF. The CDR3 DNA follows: TGTGCCACCAGTGATTTAACCGGGGGTAACACAGATACGCAGTATTTT.

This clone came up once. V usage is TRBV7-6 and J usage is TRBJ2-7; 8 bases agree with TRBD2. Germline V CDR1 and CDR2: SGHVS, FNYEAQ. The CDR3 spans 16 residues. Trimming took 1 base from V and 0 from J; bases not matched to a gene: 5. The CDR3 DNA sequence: TGTGCCAGCAGCTTAGATACTAGCGGCACCTCCTACGAGCAGTACTTC. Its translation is CASSLDTSGTSYEQYF.

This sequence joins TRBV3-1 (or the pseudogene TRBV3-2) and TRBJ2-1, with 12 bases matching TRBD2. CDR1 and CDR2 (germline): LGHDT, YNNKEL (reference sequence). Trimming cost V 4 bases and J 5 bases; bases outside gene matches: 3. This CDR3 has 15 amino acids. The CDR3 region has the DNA TGTGCCAGCAGCCCTAGCGGGGGGGCAGACAATGAGCAGTTCTTC. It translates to CASSPSGGADNEQFF.

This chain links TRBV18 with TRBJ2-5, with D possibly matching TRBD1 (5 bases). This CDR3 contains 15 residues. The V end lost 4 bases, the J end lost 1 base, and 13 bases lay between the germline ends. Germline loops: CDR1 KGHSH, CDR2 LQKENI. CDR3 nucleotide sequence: TGTGCCAGCTCACTAATTCAGGGATCCCAAGAGACCCAGTACTTC. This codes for CASSLIQGSQETQYF.